These 13 T cell receptor beta chains were all obtained from the same sample, sequenced in a study of post-analysis software for immune sequencing data. Study findings and constraints: TRBV segments more frequent in patients than in controls numbered a few and included TRBV5-6, TRBV5-1 and TRBV20-1.

Unique molecular identifiers were present in the TCR beta cDNA libraries. TCRdb re-called the PCR reads through MiXCR, storing one row per CDR3 protein. The table has about 540,000 distinct CDR3 sequences, around a third seen once. No antigen has been assigned to these receptors. The sample was blood. Every receptor here comes from a girl between 2 and 17 years old with multiple sclerosis.

For this clonotype: This may be a read error, as it is one base from a much larger clone. The chain couples TRBV27 to TRBJ1-1, with D unclear. This CDR3 has 16 amino acids. The V end lost 2 bases, the J end lost 4 bases, and 17 bases lay between the germline ends. Germline assignment: CDR1 MNHEY and CDR2 SMNVEV (reference sequence). DNA of the CDR3: TGTGCCAGCAGTTTAGCGGCCACGGGAGAGGGCACTGAAGCTTTCTTT. The encoded protein is CASSLAATGEGTEAFF.

On this clonotype itself: Relative to the germline gene, one junction end is altered; a read error may explain this. CDR3 sequence (DNA): TGCACCAGCAGCTTGGAAGGGGGATTGAGCTCTGGGGCCAACGTCCTGACTTTC. It encodes CTSSLEGGLSSGANVLTF. The chain combines TRBV5-1 with TRBJ2-6; tentative D call: TRBD1 (6 bases). The CDR3 runs to 18 residues. The germline CDR1 and CDR2 sequences are SGHRS and YFSETQ. Combining the CDR3 with reference TRBV5-1 and TRBJ2-6 gives the whole variable domain KAGVTQTPRYLIKTRGQQVTLSCSPISGHRSVSWYQQTPGQGLQFLFEYFSETQRNKGNFPGRFSGRQFSNSRSEMNVSTLELGDSALYLCTSSLEGGLSSGANVLTFGAGSRLTVL.

The sample holds a few counts of this clonotype. The rearrangement uses TRBV7-2 and TRBJ2-4, with TRBD1 matching over 7 bases. Judging by the DNA end, TRBJ2-7 fits better; the J call may be wrong. The CDR3 is 12 residues long. Germline V lookup: CDR1 SGHTA, CDR2 FQGNSA. The CDR3 nucleotides are TGTGCCAGCAGCGCCAACAGGGGCGAGCAGTACTTC. Translating gives CASSANRGEQYF.

About this clonotype itself: No conserved phenylalanine or tryptophan is present at the end of the CDR3, so a read error is the likely explanation. The CDR3 nucleotides read TGCGCCAGCAGCCAAGGAGGAACACAGAGCATGAACACTGAAGCTTTCTGT. Amino acids: CASSQGGTQSMNTEAFC. The rearrangement uses TRBV4-1 and TRBJ1-1; D is unresolved. The CDR3 has 17 residues. V lost 1 base, J lost 0 bases, and 15 bases lay in between. The V gene's germline CDR1 is MGHRA and CDR2 YSYEKL.

The sample holds a few counts of this clonotype. The rearrangement uses TRBV13 and TRBJ2-1; no definite D call. Germline-derived CDR1 and CDR2 are PRHDT and FYEKMQ (reference sequence). The CDR3 contains 12 residues. Trimming removed 2 bases at V and 7 bases at J, with 6 bases between. The CDR3 DNA reads as TGTGCCAGCAGCTTACTGAATAATGAGCAGTTCTTC. This encodes CASSLLNNEQFF.

The chain has TRBV6-6 and TRBJ1-1; TRBD1 aligns across 9 bases. Germline V gene data show CDR1 as MNHNY and CDR2 as SVGAGI (reference sequence). V shed 2 bases, J shed 4 bases, and the junction held 8 bases outside the gene matches. This CDR3 has 16 amino acids. CDR3 coding DNA: TGTGCCAGCAGTTACACCGGGACAGGGCCCAGCACTGAAGCTTTCTTT. Translated: CASSYTGTGPSTEAFF.

The V and J genes are TRBV7-9 and TRBJ1-5; D gene ambiguous. The CDR3 contains 12 residues. Germline values: CDR1 SEHNR, CDR2 FQNEAQ (reference sequence). V lost 5 bases, J lost 6 bases, and 8 bases lay in between. This chain's CDR3 is CASSPSVQPQHF. The CDR3 DNA follows: TGTGCCAGCAGCCCTTCGGTTCAGCCCCAGCATTTT.

This clonotype was observed a single time. One end of the junction is discordant with germline, which a read error may explain. The chain recombines TRBV10-3 with TRBJ1-1, with a weak D call TRBD1 (6 bases). Germline loops: CDR1 ENHRY, CDR2 SYGVKD. CDR3 size: 16 residues. The CDR3 region has the DNA TGTGCCAGCAGTTACTTAGCGGGGGGCCTATTCCCTGAAGCTTTCTTT. Translated, it gives CASSYLAGGLFPEAFF.

Concerning this clonotype itself: Germline is not matched at one junction end, which may reflect a read error. The chain is built from TRBV3-1 and TRBJ1-4; D ambiguous. The germline V gene encodes CDR1 LGHDT and CDR2 YNNKEL (reference sequence). The CDR3 sequence is 17 residues long. Here the CDR3 reads CASSQDRRWGDDEKLFF. Written as DNA, the CDR3 is TGTGCCAGCAGCCAAGATCGTCGCTGGGGAGATGATGAAAAGCTGTTTTTT. The whole variable domain, remainder taken from reference TRBV3-1 and TRBJ1-4, is DTAVSQTPKYLVTQMGNDKSIKCEQNLGHDTMYWYKQDSKKFLKIMFSYNNKELIINETVPNRFSPKSPDKAHLNLHINSLELGDSAVYFCASSQDRRWGDDEKLFFGSGTQLSVL.

The V call is TRBV5-1, the J call TRBJ2-7; maybe TRBD2 (6 bases). Germline V gives CDR1 SGHRS, CDR2 YFSETQ. The CDR3 has 14 amino acids. V was trimmed by 4 bases and J by 2 bases, leaving 13 bases between them. This chain's CDR3 is CASSDGTYPYEQYF. The CDR3, as DNA: TGCGCCAGCAGCGACGGGACTTACCCCTACGAGCAGTACTTC.

This clonotype was seen more than once but under ten times. The chain links TRBV6-2 or TRBV6-3 to TRBJ1-2; no clear D gene. V was trimmed by 6 bases and J by 4 bases, leaving 9 bases between them. The germline V gene encodes CDR1 MNHEY and CDR2 SVGEGT. This CDR3 is 12 amino acids long. The CDR3 bases are TGTGCCAGCAGACGTGAGGGCTATGGCTACACCTTC. This encodes CASRREGYGYTF.

V usage is TRBV12-3 or TRBV12-4 and J usage is TRBJ2-5; 7 bases line up with TRBD1. Matching the DNA end better, TRBJ2-7 makes the J call doubtful. The length of the CDR3 is 13 residues. CDR3 protein: CASSFDRANEQYF. CDR3 sequence (DNA): TGTGCCAGCAGTTTTGACAGGGCCAACGAGCAGTACTTC.

The chain's CDR3 is CSADLMNTEAFF. In nucleotides, the CDR3 is TGCAGTGCCGACTTGATGAACACTGAAGCTTTCTTT. V and J are TRBV20-1 and TRBJ1-1; no clear D. The V gene's germline CDR1 is DFQATT and CDR2 SNEGSKA (reference sequence). V was clipped by 6 bases and J by 0 bases, with 8 bases between them. There are 12 residues in the CDR3.